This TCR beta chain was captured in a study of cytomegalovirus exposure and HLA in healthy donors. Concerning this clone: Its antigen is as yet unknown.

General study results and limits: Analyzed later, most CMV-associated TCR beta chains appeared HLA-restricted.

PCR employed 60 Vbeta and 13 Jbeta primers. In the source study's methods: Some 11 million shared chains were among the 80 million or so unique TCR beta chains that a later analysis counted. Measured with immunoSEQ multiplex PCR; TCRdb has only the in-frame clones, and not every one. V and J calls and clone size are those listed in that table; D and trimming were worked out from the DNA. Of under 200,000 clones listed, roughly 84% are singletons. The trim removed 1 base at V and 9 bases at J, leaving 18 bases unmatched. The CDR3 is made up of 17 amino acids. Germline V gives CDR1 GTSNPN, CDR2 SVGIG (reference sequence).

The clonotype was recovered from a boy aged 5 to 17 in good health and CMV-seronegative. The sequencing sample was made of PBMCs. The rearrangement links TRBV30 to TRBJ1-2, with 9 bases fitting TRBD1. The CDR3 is CAWSGPGQGGTLLRYTF. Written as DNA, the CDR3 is TGTGCCTGGAGTGGCCCGGGACAGGGAGGTACCCTGCTACGCTACACCTTC.